One sample yielded the 17 T cell receptor beta chains listed below, sequenced in a study of regulatory T cells in long-lasting Graves disease. Time point: persistent/refractory GD, antithyroid drugs over 5 years with positive TRAb. RNA isolated from PBMCs was used to make the TCR library. Arm-PCR with iRepertoire HTBI primers amplified the CDR3 regions for these TCR beta libraries. In TCRdb, the multiplex PCR reads were re-called with MiXCR into one record per CDR3 protein. The profile shows some 440,000 distinct CDR3 sequences, around 20% of them singletons. This material consisted of peripheral blood mononuclear cells (PBMCs), taken when the disease was refractory, from a patient treated with antithyroid drugs. These receptors were obtained from a female donor with Graves disease.

This clonotype was counted ten times or more. This chain joins TRBV30 and TRBJ1-2, with 8 bases identical to TRBD1. Germline V gives CDR1 GTSNPN, CDR2 SVGIG (reference sequence). The junction had 6 bases not matched to a gene; V was cut back by 2 bases and J by 4 bases. CDR3 length: 14 amino acids. The chain's CDR3 is CAWSSGGVVYGYTF. CDR3 DNA sequence: TGTGCCTGGAGTTCAGGGGGCGTAGTCTATGGCTACACCTTC.

This clonotype was counted at least ten times. This chain uses TRBV7-2 with TRBJ1-2; TRBD1 matches at 7 bases. V shed 6 bases and J 6 bases; nucleotides not matched to a gene: 7. Germline CDR1 is SGHTA and CDR2 is FQGNSA. This CDR3 has 13 residues. CDR3 sequence: CASRSRGTHGYTF. CDR3 nucleotide sequence: TGTGCCAGCAGATCCAGGGGGACGCATGGCTACACCTTC.

Many counts were recorded for this clonotype. The chain uses TRBV11-2 and TRBJ2-5; the D gene is possibly TRBD2 (5 bases). From germline, CDR1 is SGHAT and CDR2 FQNNGV. The CDR3 has 18 amino acids. The V end lost 0 bases, the J end lost 2 bases, and 19 bases lay between the germline ends. CDR3 coding DNA: TGTGCCAGCAGCTTAGAGAGTGGTAGCGCTCAGCTTCAAGAGACCCAGTACTTC. Protein sequence: CASSLESGSAQLQETQYF. Together with reference TRBV11-2 and TRBJ2-5, the CDR3 gives the full variable domain: EAGVAQSPRYKIIEKRQSVAFWCNPISGHATLYWYQQILGQGPKLLIQFQNNGVVDDSQLPKDRFSAERLKGVDSTLKIQPAKLEDSAVYLCASSLESGSAQLQETQYFGPGTRLLVL.

The chain combines TRBV20-1 with TRBJ2-3; 16 bases are shared with TRBD2. Germline CDR1 DFQATT, CDR2 SNEGSKA (reference sequence). The length of the CDR3 is 19 residues. Trimming at V came to 4 bases and at J to 2 bases, leaving 12 bases not matched to a gene. CDR3 coding DNA: TGCAGTGCTACAGTTTCGGGACTAGCGGGAGGGCCTCTCACAGATACGCAGTATTTT. Translated: CSATVSGLAGGPLTDTQYF.

This clonotype came up a few times. DNA of the CDR3: TGCGCCAGCAGCGCCCGGGATCCTACCTACGAGCAGTACTTC. It yields the protein CASSARDPTYEQYF. The chain carries TRBV4-1 and TRBJ2-7, with a tentative D call TRBD2 (5 bases). CDR3 length: 14 residues. Trimming stripped 5 bases from V and 2 bases from J, with 13 bases between. Germline V CDR1 and CDR2: MGHRA, YSYEKL.

As to this clonotype: This likely stems from a read error, as it lies one base from a far larger clone. The gene calls are TRBV2 and TRBJ2-2; no definite D call. Germline lookup yields CDR1 SNHLY and CDR2 FYNNEI. Trimming pared 6 bases from V and 6 bases from J, leaving 11 bases between. The CDR3 is 13 residues long. The CDR3 sequence: CASRLTNAGELFF. The DNA for the CDR3 is TGTGCCAGCAGACTCACAAACGCCGGGGAGCTGTTTTTT.

This clonotype was counted once. The V and J genes are TRBV5-1 and TRBJ2-2, with 8 nucleotides matching TRBD2. V lost 4 bases and J lost 4; bases outside the gene matches: 15. CDR3 size: 18 residues. Germline V gives CDR1 SGHRS, CDR2 YFSETQ. CDR3 residues: CASSPGQGRTSPTGELFF. DNA for the CDR3: TGCGCCAGCAGCCCTGGTCAGGGAAGGACTAGCCCCACCGGGGAGCTGTTTTTT.

This clonotype was counted at least ten times. V is TRBV6-2 or TRBV6-3 and J is TRBJ2-1; 9 nucleotides agree with TRBD2. Germline CDR1 and CDR2: MNHEY and SVGEGT. CDR3 length equals 17 residues. With V trimmed by 0 bases and J by 4 bases, 7 bases remained unmatched. CDR3 sequence reads: CASSYSPTSGLYNEQFF. The CDR3 nucleotides are TGTGCCAGCAGTTACTCGCCGACTAGCGGACTATACAATGAGCAGTTCTTC.

The V and J genes are TRBV5-6 and TRBJ2-4; the D gene is possibly TRBD2 (5 bases). The V gene's germline CDR1 is SGHDT and CDR2 YYEEEE. CDR3 size: 12 residues. V shed 3 bases and J shed 12 bases, with 13 bases lying between them. CDR3 DNA: TGTGCCAGCAGCTCAGACCGGAGGAATCAGTACTTC. Its protein is CASSSDRRNQYF.

This clonotype was recorded at least ten times. V and J are TRBV3-1 and TRBJ1-6; 7 positions agree with TRBD1. The ends lost 4 bases at V and 14 bases at J; junction bases unmatched: 8. Germline V gene data show CDR1 as LGHDT and CDR2 as YNNKEL (reference sequence). This CDR3 has 13 amino acids. Here the CDR3 reads CASSPTGLGSLHF. In DNA form, the CDR3 reads TGTGCCAGCAGCCCGACAGGGCTAGGATCCCTCCACTTT.

This clonotype was seen repeatedly, ten times or more. The chain joins TRBV5-1 to TRBJ2-2, with TRBD2 identical over 8 bases. CDR3 length: 14 residues. J lost 2 bases, V lost 5 bases, and 2 bases had no gene match. CDR1 SGHRS and CDR2 YFSETQ come from the germline V gene. The CDR3 sequence is CASRTSENTGELFF. In nucleotides, the CDR3 is TGCGCCAGCAGGACTAGCGAAAACACCGGGGAGCTGTTTTTT.

This clonotype was recorded many times. J is TRBJ1-4 and V is TRBV6-1, with 7 positions matching TRBD1. J was trimmed by 5 bases and V by 7 bases; bases with no gene match: 13. Germline CDR1 reads MNHNS; CDR2 reads SASEGT. The CDR3 has 16 residues. The CDR3 reads CASTPSLGTVNEKLFF. The CDR3 DNA follows: TGTGCCAGCACCCCATCACTCGGGACAGTAAATGAAAAACTGTTTTTT.

This clonotype was observed at least ten times. This chain uses TRBV27 with TRBJ2-7, with TRBD1 matching over 7 bases. This CDR3 spans 13 amino acids. Germline CDR1 MNHEY, CDR2 SMNVEV (reference sequence). V was pared by 5 bases and J by 1 base, with 2 bases of the junction left unmatched. In DNA, the CDR3 is TGTGCCAGCAGTCTGGACAGGTCCTACGAGCAGTACTTC. As protein: CASSLDRSYEQYF.

This clonotype was observed a handful of times. V gene TRBV24-1 combines with J gene TRBJ2-3; D ambiguous. With 7 bases removed from V and 5 bases from J, the gap between germline ends came to 9 bases. The CDR3 sequence is 12 residues long. Germline V CDR1 and CDR2: KGHDR, SFDVKD. CDR3 sequence: CATSPPEDTQYF. DNA of the CDR3: TGTGCCACCAGCCCCCCGGAAGATACGCAGTATTTT.

This clonotype was seen more than once but under ten times. The rearrangement joins TRBV2 to TRBJ1-2, with 8 bases matching TRBD1. The CDR3 runs 15 residues. V was clipped by 2 bases and J by 7 bases; unmatched bases: 9. The V gene's germline CDR1 is SNHLY and CDR2 FYNNEI. The CDR3 nucleotides are TGTGCCAGCAGTGAATCAGGGGGCACGGTATTTGGCTACACCTTC. It encodes CASSESGGTVFGYTF.

The table lists this clonotype with a few counts. A much larger clone is a single base away; this may be a read error. CDR3 loop: CASSVDANTEAFF. In nucleotides, the CDR3 is TGTGCCAGCAGCGTGGACGCGAACACTGAAGCTTTCTTT. V is TRBV9 and J is TRBJ1-1; D not certain. V was cut by 2 bases and J by 1 base, with 6 bases left in between. In germline, CDR1 is SGDLS, CDR2 YYNGEE. The CDR3 runs to 13 residues.

The V gene is TRBV7-8, the J gene TRBJ2-7, with D unresolved. There are 15 residues in the CDR3. Looked up from germline, CDR1 is SGHVS and CDR2 is FQNEAQ. Trimming cost V 5 bases and J 6 bases, with 20 bases left between them. CDR3 coding DNA: TGTGCCAGCAGCACAACAAGGACCGTCTTTTGCGAGCAGTACTTC. It yields the protein CASSTTRTVFCEQYF.